This T cell receptor (beta chain) appears in the sequencing data of a study of blood T cells in healthy people across ages. Background on the study: The capture of about one barcoded beta molecule per two T cells was achieved by template switching.

In each sample, at least 7 million PBMCs were isolated. A J-beta primer mix and a sample-barcoded 5' primer were used in a second PCR of about 7 to 12 cycles. The yield of each sample was at least 3 million CDR3-containing paired-end reads. Via MiXCR, TCRdb re-called the 5' RACE reads, giving one row per CDR3 protein. The sample lists roughly 2 million distinct CDR3 sequences; 49% were seen once. The receptor was derived from a woman aged 35 to 49 in good health. Sequenced material: blood.

The CDR3 coding sequence is TGTGCCAGCCGAAGTAGAGGGTCCTACGAGCAGTACTTC. Translation: CASRSRGSYEQYF. The chain couples TRBV28 to TRBJ2-7, with a weak D call TRBD2 (5 bases). From germline, CDR1 is MDHEN and CDR2 SYDVKM. The CDR3 is 13 residues long. V was cut by 8 bases and J by 1 base, with 12 bases left in between.